This T cell receptor (beta chain) comes out of a study of early T cells in non-severe SARS-CoV-2 infection. General study results and limits: Anti-spike CD8 responses were favored by VDJdb matching, which missed private and CD4 specificities.

Separate cDNA molecules each had unique molecular identifiers attached to them. Using its own MiXCR run on the 5' RACE reads, TCRdb lists one record per CDR3 protein. The repertoire holds around 94,000 distinct CDR3 sequences, around 13% seen once, with approximately 6% in the top ten. This CDR3 has 13 amino acids. V was pared by 3 bases and J by 11 bases, with 14 bases between. Germline V lookup: CDR1 SEHNR, CDR2 FQNEAQ (reference sequence). This clonotype has more than one count but fewer than ten. Its antigen is unknown. V and J are TRBV7-9 and TRBJ2-1; D perhaps matches TRBD1 (5 bases). The specimen sequenced was whole blood. The clonotype comes from an adult who was a healthcare worker with PCR-confirmed SARS-CoV-2 infection or an uninfected control (not recorded which). The CDR3 nucleotides read TGTGCCAGCAGCTTCAATCAGGGAAACAAGCAGTTCTTC. Translation gives CASSFNQGNKQFF.